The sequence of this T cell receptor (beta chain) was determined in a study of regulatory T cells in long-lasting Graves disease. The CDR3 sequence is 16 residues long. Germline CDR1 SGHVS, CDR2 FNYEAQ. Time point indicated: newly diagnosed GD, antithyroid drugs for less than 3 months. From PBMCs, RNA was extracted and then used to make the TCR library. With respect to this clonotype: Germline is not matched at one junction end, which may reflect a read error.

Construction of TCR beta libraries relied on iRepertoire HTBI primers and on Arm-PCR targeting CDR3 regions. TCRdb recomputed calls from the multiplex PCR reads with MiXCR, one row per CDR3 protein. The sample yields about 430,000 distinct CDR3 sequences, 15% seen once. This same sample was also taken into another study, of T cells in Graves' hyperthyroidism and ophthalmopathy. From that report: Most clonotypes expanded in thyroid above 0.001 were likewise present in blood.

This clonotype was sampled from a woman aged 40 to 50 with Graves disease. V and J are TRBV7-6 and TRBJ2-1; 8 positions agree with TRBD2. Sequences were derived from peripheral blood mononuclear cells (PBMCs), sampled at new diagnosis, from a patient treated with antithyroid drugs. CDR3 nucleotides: TGTACCAGCAGCTCCCTTACTAGCGGCATCATCAATGAGCAGTTCTTC. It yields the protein CTSSSLTSGIINEQFF.